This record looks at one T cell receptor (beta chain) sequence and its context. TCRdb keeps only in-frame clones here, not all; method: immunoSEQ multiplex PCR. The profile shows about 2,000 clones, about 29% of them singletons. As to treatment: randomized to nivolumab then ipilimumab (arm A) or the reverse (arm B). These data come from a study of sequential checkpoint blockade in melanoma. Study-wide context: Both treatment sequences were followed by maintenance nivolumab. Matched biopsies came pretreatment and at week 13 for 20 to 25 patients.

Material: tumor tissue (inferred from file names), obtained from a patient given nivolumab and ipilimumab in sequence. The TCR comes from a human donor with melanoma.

The DNA of the CDR3 is TGTGCCAGCATGGGGGGGCTGGGGGAGCAGTACTTC. This translates into CASMGGLGEQYF. This sequence joins TRBV6-8 and TRBJ2-7; D possibly corresponds to TRBD2 (7 bases). Germline assignment: CDR1 MNHGY and CDR2 SAAAGT. Trimming took off 7 bases at V and 7 bases at J, with 14 bases between the two ends. The CDR3 contains 12 residues.